The T cell receptor (beta chain) under discussion was sequenced for a study of T cells in narcolepsy. Study in general: Healthy controls were enrolled alongside patients with narcolepsy type 1 or type 2. Broader study findings: In some patient and control memory CD4+ samples, autoreactive clones were absent. Healthy controls reportedly lacked the autoreactive clonotypes serially found in patients' blood. Same-patient CSF and blood CD4+ T cell clonotypes included HCRT-specific and TRIB2-specific autoreactive ones.

The table came from immunoSEQ multiplex PCR; TCRdb's copy has only in-frame clones and leaves some out. This table has fewer than 40,000 clones, 81% appearing once. Trimming shortened V by 4 bases and J by 4 bases, and 16 bases separated the two germline ends. This CDR3 region has 15 residues. CDR1 and CDR2 (germline): LNHDA, SQIVND (reference sequence). Notes on this clone: No antigen is known for it.

This TCR came from a human donor in good health. The chain combines TRBV19 with TRBJ1-2; possibly TRBD1 for D (6 bases). What was sequenced was memory (CD45RA-) CD4+ T cells from blood. CDR3 region: CASSTEDSGPYGYTF. The CDR3 DNA reads TGTGCCAGTAGTACGGAGGACAGCGGGCCCTATGGCTACACCTTC.